These T cell receptor beta chains were read from a single sample in a study of early T cells in non-severe SARS-CoV-2 infection. Each CDR3 protein is one row after TCRdb ran MiXCR on the 5' RACE reads. The data contain 25,000 to 30,000 distinct CDR3 sequences, approximately 6.4% of them singletons. The source material was whole blood, sampled at baseline. The source of these receptors is an adult who was a healthcare worker with PCR-confirmed SARS-CoV-2 infection or an uninfected control (not recorded which). Each CDR3 is given with its conserved first and last residue. D genes are given only for firm matches. Only part of the rows carry a size: once, few, many, or a class if the clone is expanded.

TRBJ2-3 | TRBV4-1 | many | . | CASSQGLATVSTDTQYF | TGCGCCAGCAGCCAAGGCTTAGCGACCGTTAGCACAGATACGCAGTATTTT
TRBJ2-5 | TRBV5-1 | many | . | CASSSTGMEETQYF | TGCGCCAGCAGCTCGACCGGGATGGAAGAGACCCAGTACTTC
TRBJ2-1 | TRBV20-1 | many | . | CSASGGTYNEQFF | TGCAGTGCCTCAGGCGGGACTTACAATGAGCAGTTCTTC
TRBJ2-3 | TRBV10-3 | many | TRBD2 | CATRPTSGRASADTQYF | TGTGCCACCCGCCCCACTAGCGGGAGGGCATCGGCAGATACGCAGTATTTT
TRBJ2-6 | TRBV7-8 | few | . | CASSLGVGLLSGANVLTF | TGTGCCAGCAGCTTAGGGGTAGGCCTTCTCTCTGGGGCCAACGTCCTGACTTTC
TRBJ2-3 | TRBV3-1 | . | . | CASSYQTGTDTQYF | TGTGCCAGCAGCTACCAGACAGGCACAGATACGCAGTATTTT
TRBJ1-2 | TRBV6-5 | . | . | CASKKGPTNYGYTF | TGTGCCAGCAAAAAGGGACCTACTAACTATGGCTACACCTTC
TRBJ2-3 | TRBV20-1 | many | . | CSARLVGAATDTQYF | TGCAGTGCTAGGCTGGTAGGAGCGGCAACAGATACGCAGTATTTT
TRBJ1-4 | TRBV20-1 | few | TRBD1 | CSARDPDRGNEKLFF | TGCAGTGCTAGAGATCCGGACAGGGGAAATGAAAAACTGTTTTTT
TRBJ2-1 | TRBV6-2/TRBV6-3 | . | . | CASSYVAGVSKNEQFF | TGTGCCAGCAGTTATGTTGCGGGCGTTAGTAAGAATGAGCAGTTCTTC
TRBJ1-5 | TRBV4-2 | many | TRBD1 | CASSPQGGTEPQHF | TGTGCCAGCAGTCCGCAGGGGGGGACCGAGCCCCAGCATTTT
TRBJ1-1 | TRBV20-1 | medium-sized | . | CSAPTGRGVTEAFF | TGCAGTGCCCCTACTGGCAGGGGAGTCACTGAAGCTTTCTTT
TRBJ2-4 | TRBV12-3/TRBV12-4 | many | . | CASSSTGGTRGVHF | TGTGCCAGCAGCTCCACTGGGGGCACTCGAGGGGTCCACTTC
TRBJ2-1 | TRBV20-1 | many | TRBD2 | CSARPFLAGANNEQFF | TGCAGTGCTAGACCTTTCCTAGCGGGAGCGAACAATGAGCAGTTCTTC
TRBJ2-5 | TRBV18 | many | . | CASSPTGGGETQYF | TGTGCCAGCTCACCGACAGGAGGTGGTGAGACCCAGTACTTC
TRBJ2-7 | TRBV14 | few | TRBD2 | CASSQWEGSYEQYF | TGTGCCAGCAGCCAATGGGAGGGTAGCTACGAGCAGTACTTC
TRBJ2-1 | TRBV7-2 | . | TRBD1 | CASTEGTGGYNEQFF | TGTGCCAGCACCGAAGGGACAGGAGGCTACAATGAGCAGTTCTTC
TRBJ1-6 | TRBV20-1 | many | . | CSARDMDYGGPSNSPLHF | TGCAGTGCTAGAGATATGGACTATGGGGGGCCGAGTAATTCACCCCTCCACTTT
TRBJ2-3 | TRBV6-1 | many | . | CASSEGRRDTQYF | TGTGCCAGCAGTGAGGGGCGGAGGGATACGCAGTATTTT
TRBJ2-3 | TRBV18 | many | . | CASSPGGSRDTDTQYF | TGTGCCAGCTCACCCGGAGGTAGCCGAGACACAGATACGCAGTATTTT
TRBJ1-6 | TRBV6-5 | many | . | CASSYSDRDSPLHF | TGTGCCAGCAGTTACTCGGACAGAGATTCACCCCTCCACTTT
TRBJ2-7 | TRBV20-1 | many | . | CSASGTYEQYF | TGCAGTGCTAGCGGGACCTACGAGCAGTACTTC
TRBJ2-1 | TRBV20-1 | many | TRBD2 | CSARPRLAPNEQFF | TGCAGTGCTAGACCCCGACTAGCCCCCAATGAGCAGTTCTTC
TRBJ2-3 | TRBV19 | few | . | CASSLSGAADTQYF | TGTGCCAGTAGCTTATCGGGAGCGGCAGATACGCAGTATTTT
TRBJ1-5 | TRBV12-3/TRBV12-4 | many | TRBD1 | CASSGGQFNQPQHF | TGTGCCAGCAGTGGGGGACAGTTCAATCAGCCCCAGCATTTT
TRBJ2-1 | TRBV11-2 | . | . | CASSLAASSEQFF | TGTGCCAGCAGCTTAGCAGCCTCTAGTGAGCAGTTCTTC
TRBJ2-7 | TRBV6-2/TRBV6-3 | . | . | CASSYSSTSSYEQYF | TGTGCCAGCAGTTACTCGAGTACTAGCAGCTACGAGCAGTACTTC
TRBJ2-1 | TRBV7-9 | many | TRBD2 | CASSSSDRTSPHWNEQFF | TGTGCCAGCAGCTCCTCGGATCGGACTAGCCCTCACTGGAATGAGCAGTTCTTC
TRBJ2-5 | TRBV12-5 | few | . | CASGLSGIQETQYF | TGTGCTAGTGGGCTCAGCGGAATCCAAGAGACCCAGTACTTC
TRBJ2-7 | TRBV5-1 | few | . | CASSLAGSYEQYF | TGCGCCAGCAGCCTCGCCGGCAGCTACGAGCAGTACTTC
TRBJ2-3 | TRBV20-1 | many | . | CSASGRATGKGLNTQYF | TGCAGTGCTAGTGGGCGGGCCACGGGAAAGGGTCTCAATACGCAGTATTTT